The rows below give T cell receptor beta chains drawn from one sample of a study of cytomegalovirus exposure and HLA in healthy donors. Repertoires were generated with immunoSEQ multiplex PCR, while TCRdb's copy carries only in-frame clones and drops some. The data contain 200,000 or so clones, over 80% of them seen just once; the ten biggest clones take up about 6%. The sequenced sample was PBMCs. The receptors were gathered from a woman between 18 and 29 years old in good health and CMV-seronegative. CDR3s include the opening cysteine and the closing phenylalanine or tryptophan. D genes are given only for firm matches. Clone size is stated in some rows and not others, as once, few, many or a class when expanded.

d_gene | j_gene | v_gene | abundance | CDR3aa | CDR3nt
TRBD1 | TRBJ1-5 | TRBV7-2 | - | CASSLARTGDQPQHF | TGTGCCAGCAGCTTAGCGCGGACAGGGGATCAGCCCCAGCATTTT
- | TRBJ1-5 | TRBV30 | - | CAWKPDISNQPQHF | TGTGCCTGGAAACCCGACATTAGCAATCAGCCCCAGCATTTT
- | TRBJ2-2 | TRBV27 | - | CASRTTRNTGELFF | TGTGCCAGCAGAACTACAAGGAACACCGGGGAGCTGTTTTTT
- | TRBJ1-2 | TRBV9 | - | CASSAPADGYTF | TGTGCCAGCAGCGCCCCCGCAGATGGCTACACCTTC
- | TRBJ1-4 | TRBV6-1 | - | CASKRFDRFNEKLFF | TGTGCCAGCAAAAGATTTGACAGGTTTAATGAAAAACTGTTTTTT
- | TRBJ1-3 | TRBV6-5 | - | CASSFESGNTIYF | TGTGCCAGCAGTTTCGAATCTGGAAACACCATATATTTT
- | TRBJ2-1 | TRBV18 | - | CASSPPPAGYNEQFF | TGTGCCAGCTCACCACCGCCCGCTGGTTACAATGAGCAGTTCTTC
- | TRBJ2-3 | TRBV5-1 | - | CASSLGRSTDTQYF | TGCGCCAGCAGCTTGGGCCGAAGCACAGATACGCAGTATTTT
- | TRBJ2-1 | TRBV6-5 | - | CASSHQPSSYNEQFF | TGTGCCAGCAGTCACCAGCCGTCCTCCTACAATGAGCAGTTCTTC
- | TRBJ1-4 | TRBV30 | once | CAWSLGLRAGEKLFF | TGTGCCTGGAGCCTTGGCCTCCGGGCCGGTGAAAAACTGTTTTTT
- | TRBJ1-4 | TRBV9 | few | CASSRGSEEKLFF | TGTGCCAGCAGTAGGGGTTCCGAAGAAAAACTGTTTTTT
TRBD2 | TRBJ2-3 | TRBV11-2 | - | CASSLLAGPHSTDTQYF | TGTGCCAGCAGCCTCCTAGCGGGACCTCATAGCACAGATACGCAGTATTTT
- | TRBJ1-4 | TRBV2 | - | CASSADLATNEKLFF | TGTGCCAGCAGTGCAGACCTAGCAACTAATGAAAAACTGTTTTTT
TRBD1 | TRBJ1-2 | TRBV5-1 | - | CASSAGTGIGYTF | TGCGCCAGCAGCGCCGGGACAGGGATCGGCTACACCTTC
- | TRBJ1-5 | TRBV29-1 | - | CSVEDLGTQHF | TGCAGCGTTGAAGATCTGGGGACCCAGCATTTT
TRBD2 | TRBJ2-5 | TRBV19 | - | CASSMGRLAGGQETQYF | TGTGCCAGTAGTATGGGGAGACTAGCGGGGGGACAAGAGACCCAGTACTTC
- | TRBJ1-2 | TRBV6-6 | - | CASSYGEGHYGYTF | TGTGCCAGCAGTTATGGGGAGGGACACTATGGCTACACCTTC
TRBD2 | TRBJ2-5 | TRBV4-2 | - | CASSQVAGAQETQYF | TGTGCCAGCAGCCAGGTAGCGGGCGCTCAAGAGACCCAGTACTTC
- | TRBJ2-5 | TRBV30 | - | CARGGRIAGETQYF | TGTGCCCGCGGAGGGCGGATTGCTGGTGAGACCCAGTACTTC
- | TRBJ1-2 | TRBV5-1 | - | CASRALQGFYGYTF | TGCGCCAGCAGGGCCCTTCAGGGTTTCTATGGCTACACCTTC
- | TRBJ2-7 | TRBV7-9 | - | CASSFTGNPYEQYF | TGTGCCAGCAGCTTCACAGGGAACCCCTACGAGCAGTACTTC
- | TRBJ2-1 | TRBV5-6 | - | CASSLDRADEQFF | TGTGCCAGCAGCTTGGACAGGGCGGATGAGCAGTTCTTC